This TCR beta chain appears in the sequencing data of a study of shared clonotypes between healthy human individuals. The V gene's germline CDR1 is LNHDA and CDR2 SQIVND (reference sequence). V lost 3 bases to trimming and J lost 0 bases, with 17 bases between them. The CDR3 loop spans 17 amino acids. The method was immunoSEQ multiplex PCR; TCRdb's version includes in-frame clones alone and lacks a portion of them. The table has roughly 2 million clones, around 95% seen once. The sequence derives from a man between 18 and 29 years old in good health. The rearrangement links TRBV19 to TRBJ1-1, with unresolved D. Source material: naive CD4+ T cells sorted from blood. Subset indicated: CD45RA+ positively selected. The CDR3 DNA is TGTGCCAGTAGTATTTTCCAGGCAAACCTCATGAACACTGAAGCTTTCTTT. Its protein product is CASSIFQANLMNTEAFF. Supplemented by reference TRBV19 and TRBJ1-1, the full variable domain reads DGGITQSPKYLFRKEGQNVTLSCEQNLNHDAMYWYRQDPGQGLRLIYYSQIVNDFQKGDIAEGYSVSREKKESFPLTVTSAQKNPTAFYLCASSIFQANLMNTEAFFGQGTRLTVV.